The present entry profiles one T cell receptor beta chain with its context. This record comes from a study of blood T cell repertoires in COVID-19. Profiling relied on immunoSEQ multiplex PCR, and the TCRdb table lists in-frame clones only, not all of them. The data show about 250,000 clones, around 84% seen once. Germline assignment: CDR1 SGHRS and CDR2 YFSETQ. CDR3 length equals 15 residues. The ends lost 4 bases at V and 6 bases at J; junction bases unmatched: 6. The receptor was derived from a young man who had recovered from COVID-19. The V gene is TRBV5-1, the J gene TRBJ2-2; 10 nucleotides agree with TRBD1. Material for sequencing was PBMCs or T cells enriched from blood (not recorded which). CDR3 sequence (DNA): TGCGCCAGCAGCATGGGGACAGGGGAGCCCGGGGAGCTGTTTTTT. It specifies CASSMGTGEPGELFF.